This T cell receptor (beta chain) was recovered during a study of blood T cell repertoires in COVID-19 (dated by TCRdb to between 2020 and 2021). Notes on the research overall: The collaborator samples originated in the United States, Italy and Spain and spanned the acute and convalescent phases of COVID-19. The dataset comprised deeply sampled blood TCRbeta repertoires from subjects exposed to, actively infected with, or recovered from COVID-19. The samples were drawn from the first 160 participants of the ongoing ImmuneRACE study and from over a thousand subjects provided by 6 global collaborators. The repertoires were made available in a free public database intended to serve as a resource for research on the immune response to SARS-CoV-2. The sample metadata nearly always contained a de-identified subject ID, COVID-19 status, age in years and sex. The prospective study material was composed of cDNA or gDNA derived from T cells, B-cell-depleted T cells, or PBMCs. Where available, HLA class I and class II types were obtained from metadata supplied by the sample provider rather than from assay-based typing.

In Seattle, one collaborating source enrolled patients while the infection was active and tracked those patients longitudinally over the course of disease. The collaborating institutions used their own protocols to collect whole blood in K2EDTA tubes. For TCRbeta analysis, collaborators shipped samples in one of three forms: frozen whole blood, isolated PBMCs, or DNA extracted from either of those sample types. TCRbeta CDR3 regions were amplified from genomic DNA by means of the immunoSEQ Assay, a bias-controlled multiplex PCR. In the source study's methods: The number of nucleated cells in each sample was estimated by amplification of reference gene primers within the assay. Sequence reads were collapsed and filtered to measure the absolute abundance of every unique TCRbeta CDR3 rearrangement. For each sample, productive Simpson clonality was calculated by taking the square root of Simpson's diversity index across productive rearrangements. The table comes from immuneACCESS by way of TCRdb, which keeps in-frame sequences with V and J called. Part of the clones is missing from these tables; in studies checked, under half for an unresolved V gene and the rest for unknown reasons. For V, J and clone size, that table is used; D and trimming come from the DNA. The sample data list approximately 330,000 clones, and roughly 87% of these were observed just once. Just over 9.5% of the sample rests with the top ten.

Unmatched junction bases come to 8, with V trimmed by 5 bases and J by 2 bases. The CDR3 covers 16 residues, taking in both the cysteine and the phenylalanine. Just the 48-base CDR3 DNA is kept, in frame starting at base 1. Based on the germline V gene, the CDR1 and CDR2 sequences are MNHEY and SVGEGT. What the work shows at the level of the full study, not this receptor alone: The amount of clinical and demographic metadata varied by source and participant and was provided uncurated.

About this clone: The specificity of this receptor is unknown. No much larger clonotype is one base removed from it; base qualities were not supplied.

Sequenced material: peripheral blood. The chain was built from TRBV6-2 or TRBV6-3 and TRBJ2-3, with 9 junctional bases fitting TRBD2. The clonotype originates from a man aged 30 to 45 with COVID-19, enrolled during active disease. The bases are TGTGCCAGCAGTCAGGGGCGGGAGGGCCTCACAGATACGCAGTATTTT. This is translated as CASSQGREGLTDTQYF.